These T cell receptor beta chains were read from a single sample in a study of T cell repertoires in cytomegalovirus infection. A single record per CDR3 protein comes from TCRdb applying MiXCR to the reads. This table holds 200,000 to 300,000 distinct CDR3 sequences, roughly 10% found once. Sequenced sample: PBMCs. The source is a human donor in good health (CMV status not recorded). Some clones in this sample may be carry-over from other donors' samples. The CDR3 runs from the conserved cysteine through the conserved F or W. A D gene is named only where the DNA matches it firmly. The size of a clone is reported for some rows only, either as once, few or many, or as a class for expanded clones.

J,V,D,size,DNA,CDR3
TRBJ2-1,TRBV7-2,.,few,TGTGCCAGCAGCTTTCCTAGCGTCAATGAGCAGTTCTTC,CASSFPSVNEQFF
TRBJ1-2,TRBV5-1,TRBD1,.,TGCGCCAGCAGCCCGACAGGGGGCATTGACTATGGCTACACCTTC,CASSPTGGIDYGYTF
TRBJ1-5,TRBV7-2,.,many,TGTGCCAGCAGCTTAGGAAGGTTCAATCAGCCCCAGCATTTT,CASSLGRFNQPQHF
TRBJ2-7,TRBV7-6,.,.,TGTGCCAGCAGCGATGATATTTACGAGCAGTACTTC,CASSDDIYEQYF
TRBJ2-7,TRBV2,.,many,TGTGCCAGCAGTGAAGCCCCGGGAGTGGGGCAGTACTTC,CASSEAPGVGQYF
TRBJ2-4,TRBV9,.,many,TGTGCCAGCAGCGTAGACTCCGGATTAGCCAAAAACATTCAGTACTTC,CASSVDSGLAKNIQYF
TRBJ1-1,TRBV5-3,TRBD1,.,TGTGCCAGCAGCGATAACAGGGGAGGCACTGAAGCTTTCTTT,CASSDNRGGTEAFF
TRBJ1-2,TRBV11-2,.,many,TGTGCCAGCAGCTCACTTCACGCAGGTTCGAACTATGGCTACACCTTC,CASSSLHAGSNYGYTF
TRBJ1-2,TRBV28,.,many,TGTGCCAGCAGTTTACCGCAAATTAACACCTATGGCTACACCTTC,CASSLPQINTYGYTF
TRBJ2-7,TRBV18,.,few,TGTGCCAGCTCACCGTCGAGGGGCAGATCCTACGAGCAGTACTTC,CASSPSRGRSYEQYF
TRBJ1-6,TRBV7-2,.,many,TGTGCCAGCAGCTTCCCCGGACCGGGGTCACCCCTCCACTTT,CASSFPGPGSPLHF
TRBJ2-7,TRBV20-1,.,many,TGCAGTGCTTCAGAGGCCCCTTCCTACGAGCAGTACTTC,CSASEAPSYEQYF
TRBJ2-4,TRBV10-3,.,many,TGTGCCATCAGTGATCAAGGGACCAAAAACATTCAGTACTTC,CAISDQGTKNIQYF
TRBJ2-1,TRBV7-9,TRBD2,few,TGTGCCAGCAGCTTGGGGGGGGGGGCCTACAATGAGCAGTTCTTC,CASSLGGGAYNEQFF
TRBJ2-2,TRBV2,.,.,TGTGCCAGCAGCGGGAGAGGGAAGAACACCGGGGAGCTGTTTTTT,CASSGRGKNTGELFF
TRBJ2-3,TRBV29-1,.,.,TGCAGCGTTGAAGATCTTACGGACAGAAATTGGGGAGATACGCAGTATTTT,CSVEDLTDRNWGDTQYF
TRBJ1-1,TRBV11-2,.,many,TGTGCCAGCAGCTGGAAATGGAACACTGAAGCTTTCTTT,CASSWKWNTEAFF
TRBJ2-3,TRBV7-2,.,many,TGTGCCAGCAGCTTAGCCCTGGATACGCAGTATTTT,CASSLALDTQYF
TRBJ2-2,TRBV7-2,.,many,TGTGCCAGCAGCTTAGTCGGACCCACGAACACCGGGGAGCTGTTTTTT,CASSLVGPTNTGELFF
TRBJ1-4,TRBV7-2,.,many,TGTGCCAGCAGCTTAGCCGACAGAACAAATGAAAAACTGTTTTTT,CASSLADRTNEKLFF
TRBJ1-5,TRBV7-2,.,many,TGTGCCAGCAGCTTCAGTGGGCGGGGACAGCCCCAGCATTTT,CASSFSGRGQPQHF
TRBJ2-1,TRBV10-3,.,.,TGTGCCATCAGTCCATCTCAGCCATTTAGCCCCCAGTTCTTC,CAISPSQPFSPQFF
TRBJ2-5,TRBV7-2,TRBD1,many,TGTGCCAGCAGCAGGGCCGGGACAGGGCAAGAGACCCAGTACTTC,CASSRAGTGQETQYF
TRBJ1-1,TRBV28,TRBD1,many,TGTGGCTCAGGGGGCTTGAACACTGAAGCTTTCTTT,CGSGGLNTEAFF